This T cell receptor beta chain was obtained from a study of T cells after posttransplantation cyclophosphamide. Study-wide results and caveats: Donor-recipient repertoire similarity was low at 1-2 months, rising over year one.

This related bone marrow graft donor gave peripheral blood on the day of marrow donation. Sequencing was performed with immunoSEQ multiplex PCR; in TCRdb, only in-frame clones are kept and a portion is missing. Recorded here are roughly 24,000 clones, none singletons. V lost 2 bases and J 1 base, leaving 9 bases between the germline ends. Germline V gene data show CDR1 as SGHRS and CDR2 as YFSETQ. CDR3 length: 14 amino acids. There are many counts of this clone. Its antigen is not identified. The sequenced sample consisted of PBMCs. The chain combines TRBV5-1 with TRBJ1-1; the D is unclear. This receptor was taken from a woman aged 60 to 75 in good health, CMV-negative, and a related stem cell transplant donor. The CDR3 loop reads CASSFTGSNTEAFF. CDR3 sequence (DNA): TGCGCCAGCAGCTTTACGGGGTCGAACACTGAAGCTTTCTTT.